This T cell receptor (beta chain) was recovered during a study of CD8 T cells in ankylosing spondylitis. The study's findings and limits: Seemingly distinctive of ankylosing spondylitis blood was a TCR beta motif formed by eight highly homologous variants. Significantly higher representation of disease-linked clones was reported for matched ankylosing spondylitis synovial fluid.

The germline CDR1 and CDR2 sequences are SGHRS and YFSETQ. Trimming pared 4 bases from V and 9 bases from J, leaving 23 bases between. The length of the CDR3 is 16 residues. To note about this clonotype: Its specificity is unknown.

TCRdb called the 5' RACE reads again in MiXCR, with one record for every CDR3 protein. The sample consists of just under 550,000 distinct CDR3 sequences, 10% to 15% of them appearing once. This chain joins TRBV5-1 and TRBJ1-3; TRBD1 might be the D (6 bases). This TCR came from a male donor with ankylosing spondylitis. Sequencing was performed on blood, either unsorted or a sorted T cell fraction (not recorded which). CDR3 DNA: TGCGCCAGCAGCCCCCGAGGGACCCAAGGGACAAGCACCATATATTTT. This gives the protein CASSPRGTQGTSTIYF.